This TCR beta chain originates from a study of blood T cell repertoires in COVID-19. In the study overall: Some COVID-19 samples were acute and others convalescent; all came from the United States, Italy and Spain.

In germline, CDR1 is DFQATT, CDR2 SNEGSKA (reference sequence). V dropped 3 bases and J dropped 2 bases, with 11 bases sitting between them. CDR3 size: 15 residues. Generated by immunoSEQ multiplex PCR, the TCRdb table keeps only in-frame clones and is missing some. The sample lists 110,000 to 150,000 clones; just over 85% were seen once. Input material: PBMCs or T cells enriched from blood (not recorded which). The chain has TRBV20-1 and TRBJ1-6; D is unclear. The TCR was taken from a man in his forties or fifties who had recovered from COVID-19. The CDR3 region is CSASRRETYNSPLHF. In DNA, the CDR3 is TGCAGTGCTAGTAGGCGGGAAACCTATAATTCACCCCTCCACTTT.